The 3 T cell receptor beta chains presented below share a single source sample, sequenced in a study of OX40 agonist ivuxolimab in advanced cancers. Profiling relied on immunoSEQ multiplex PCR, and the TCRdb table lists in-frame clones only, not all of them. The sample consists of approximately 19,000 clones, about 88% of them appearing once. The specimen was CD4+ or CD8+ T cells sorted from blood, collected in a trial of the OX40 agonist ivuxolimab. These receptors all come from an adult with an advanced solid tumor such as melanoma, head and neck, liver or kidney cancer.

The V and J genes are TRBV28 and TRBJ1-2; D uncertain. Trimming pared 3 bases from V and 3 bases from J, leaving 8 bases between. Germline V gene lookup returns CDR1 MDHEN and CDR2 SYDVKM. The CDR3 runs to 13 residues. CDR3: CASSFEAYYGYTF. DNA of the CDR3: TGTGCCAGCAGTTTTGAGGCTTACTATGGCTACACCTTC.

This sequence joins TRBV28 and TRBJ1-2; D unresolved. Germline CDR1 and CDR2: MDHEN and SYDVKM. The CDR3 has 16 residues. V lost 4 bases and J lost 6, with 21 bases in between. For the CDR3, the DNA is TGTGCCAGCAGTTCATTATCCCACGGCGCCCACAATGGCTACACCTTC. Translating gives CASSSLSHGAHNGYTF.

The chain couples TRBV9 to TRBJ1-3; possible D gene TRBD1, 6 bases. CDR1 is SGDLS and CDR2 is YYNGEE in the germline V gene. Trimming took 3 bases from V and 1 from J, leaving 8 bases between them. The length of the CDR3 is 14 residues. DNA of the CDR3: TGTGCCAGCAGCGCGCAGGGGTCTGGAAACACCATATATTTT. It codes for CASSAQGSGNTIYF.